This T cell receptor beta chain originates from a study of T-cell reconstitution after alpha-beta-depleted transplantation in children. Unique molecular identifiers featured in how the TCRbeta library was prepared. Using its own MiXCR run on the PCR reads, TCRdb lists one record per CDR3 protein. This table has 490,000 or so distinct CDR3 sequences, about 12% appearing once. Trimming cost V 5 bases and J 5 bases; bases outside gene matches: 2. Germline assignment: CDR1 DFQATT and CDR2 SNEGSKA (reference sequence). This CDR3 spans 13 amino acids. The V call is TRBV20-1, the J call TRBJ2-2; 10 bases align to TRBD2. This TCR was sampled from a human donor who donated a stem cell graft to a child with combined immunodeficiency. Here the sequenced sample was PBMCs from the stem cell graft donor, taken from the stem cell graft. The CDR3 sequence: CSASSGSTGELFF. The CDR3 nucleotides are TGCAGTGCTTCTAGCGGGAGTACCGGGGAGCTGTTTTTT.